This is a list of T cell receptor beta chains from one sample in a study of T cells in Graves' hyperthyroidism and ophthalmopathy. Each CDR3 protein is one row after TCRdb ran MiXCR on the multiplex PCR reads. The data contain 450,000 to 700,000 distinct CDR3 sequences, roughly 46% of them singletons. Sequencing input: peripheral blood or thyroid tissue (not recorded which). The receptors originated from an adult woman with Graves' disease, either hyperthyroidism or ophthalmopathy (not recorded which). Both conserved end residues are part of each CDR3. D genes are given only for firm matches. Only some rows state a clone size, as once, few, many or a class for expanded clones.

CDR3 length	V gene	J gene	D gene	clone size	CDR3 DNA	CDR3 protein
15	TRBV29-1	TRBJ2-2	TRBD2	.	TGCAGCGTTGAGACTCGCGGGAGTGTTACTGGGGGGCTGTTTTTT	CSVETRGSVTGGLFF
15	TRBV2	TRBJ1-2	.	.	TGTGCCAGCAGTGATCCGACAGCCGGGTGGGATGGCTACACCTTC	CASSDPTAGWDGYTF
14	TRBV20-1	TRBJ1-1	TRBD1	many	TGCAGTGGGACAGGGGGCGCGGTGGACACTGAAGCTTTCTTT	CSGTGGAVDTEAFF
16	TRBV10-3	TRBJ2-7	TRBD1	.	TGTGCCACCGGCACCACCGGGACAGGGGGCTCTAACGAGCAGTACTTC	CATGTTGTGGSNEQYF
13	TRBV20-1	TRBJ2-7	.	many	TGCAGTGCTAGAGGGGAAGGGAATTACGAGCAGTACTTC	CSARGEGNYEQYF
16	TRBV7-9	TRBJ1-6	.	.	TGTGCCAGCAGTCCTGACAGTCGGGGGATTAATTCACCCCTCCACTTT	CASSPDSRGINSPLHF
13	TRBV28	TRBJ1-1	.	many	TGTGCCAGCAGTGCCCCGGAGGAAGCTGAAGCTTTCTTT	CASSAPEEAEAFF
14	TRBV10-3	TRBJ1-1	TRBD1	many	TGTGCCACCACAAAAGGGACAGTGAACACTGAAGCTTTCTTT	CATTKGTVNTEAFF
17	TRBV7-9	TRBJ2-2	TRBD2	.	TGTGCCAGCAGCTTGGGCAGTAGCGGGGTGAACACCGGGGAGCTGTTTTTT	CASSLGSSGVNTGELFF
16	TRBV19	TRBJ2-7	.	many	TGTGCCAGTAGTATAGATCCACGGACGGATTTCTACGAGCAGTACTTC	CASSIDPRTDFYEQYF
13	TRBV5-4	TRBJ1-6	TRBD1	many	TGTGCCAGCAGCTTAGTCGACAGGGGCCCCCTCCACTTT	CASSLVDRGPLHF